This T cell receptor (beta chain) was sequenced during a study of radiation and T cells in renal cell carcinoma. The method was immunoSEQ multiplex PCR; TCRdb's version includes in-frame clones alone and lacks a portion of them. The sample yields roughly 86,000 clones, over 80% seen once. As for time point: blood 4 weeks post-SBRT, at nephrectomy. Treatment specified: 15 Gy SBRT to primary tumor, nephrectomy 4 weeks later. This renal cell carcinoma was of the clear cell type. In the case of this clone: Its antigen is still unknown.

Overall study findings and caveats: Without pretreatment biopsies, baseline tumor clonotype presence was undetermined. In blood, top tumor clones expanded by 2 weeks, shrinking by 4.

Germline CDR1 is SGHRS and CDR2 is YFSETQ. The CDR3 has 18 amino acids. The V end lost 1 base, the J end lost 0 bases, and 20 bases lay between the germline ends. The rearrangement uses TRBV5-1 and TRBJ2-7; D is perhaps TRBD1 (6 bases). The input for sequencing was blood, taken from a patient whose treatment included radiotherapy and nephrectomy. The origin of this receptor is a man aged 50 or older with renal cell carcinoma. The CDR3 DNA reads as TGCGCCAGCAGCTTGTCACTCCCTTCAGGGGCAAGCTCCTACGAGCAGTACTTC. Translated: CASSLSLPSGASSYEQYF.